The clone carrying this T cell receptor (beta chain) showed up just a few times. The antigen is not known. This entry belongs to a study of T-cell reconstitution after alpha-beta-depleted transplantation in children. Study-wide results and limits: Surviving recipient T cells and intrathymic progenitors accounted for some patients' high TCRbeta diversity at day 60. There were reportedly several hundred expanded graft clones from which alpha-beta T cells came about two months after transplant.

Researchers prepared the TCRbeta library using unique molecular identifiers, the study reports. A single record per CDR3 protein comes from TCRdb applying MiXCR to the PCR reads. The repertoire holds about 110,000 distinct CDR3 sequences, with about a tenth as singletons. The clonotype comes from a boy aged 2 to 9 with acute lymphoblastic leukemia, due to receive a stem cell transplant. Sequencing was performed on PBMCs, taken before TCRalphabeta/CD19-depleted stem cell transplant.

CDR3: CASSPPGLAGANTGELFF. The CDR3 DNA sequence: TGTGCCAGCAGCCCCCCGGGACTAGCGGGAGCGAACACCGGGGAGCTGTTTTTT. The chain links TRBV7-2 to TRBJ2-2; 14 nucleotides align to TRBD2. The J segment lost 0 bases and the V segment lost 5 bases, leaving 5 bases of the junction unmatched. CDR1 is SGHTA, CDR2 FQGNSA, per germline. The CDR3 has 18 amino acids.